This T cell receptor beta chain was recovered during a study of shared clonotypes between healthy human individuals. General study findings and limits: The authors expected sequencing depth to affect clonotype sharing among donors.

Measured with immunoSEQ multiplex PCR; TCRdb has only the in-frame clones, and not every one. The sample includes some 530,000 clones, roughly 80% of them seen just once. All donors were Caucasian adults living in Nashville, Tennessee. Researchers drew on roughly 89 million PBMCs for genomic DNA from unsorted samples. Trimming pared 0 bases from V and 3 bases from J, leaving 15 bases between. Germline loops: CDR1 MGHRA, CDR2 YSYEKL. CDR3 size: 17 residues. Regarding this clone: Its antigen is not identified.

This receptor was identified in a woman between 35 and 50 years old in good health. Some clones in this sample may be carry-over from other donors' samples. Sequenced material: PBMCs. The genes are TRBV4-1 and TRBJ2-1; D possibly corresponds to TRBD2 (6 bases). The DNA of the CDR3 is TGCGCCAGCAGCCAAGACCCCGGCGGGGTTGGCTACAATGAGCAGTTCTTC. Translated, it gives CASSQDPGGVGYNEQFF.